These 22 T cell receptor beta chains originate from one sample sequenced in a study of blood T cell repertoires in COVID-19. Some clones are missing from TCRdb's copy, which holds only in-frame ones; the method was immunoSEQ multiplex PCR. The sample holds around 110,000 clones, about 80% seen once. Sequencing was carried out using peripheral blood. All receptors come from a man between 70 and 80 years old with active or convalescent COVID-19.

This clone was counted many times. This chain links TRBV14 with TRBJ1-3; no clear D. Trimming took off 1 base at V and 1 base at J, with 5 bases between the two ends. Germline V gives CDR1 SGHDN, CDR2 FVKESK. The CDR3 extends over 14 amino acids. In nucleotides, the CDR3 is TGTGCCAGCAGCCAAGTTCCGTCTGGAAACACCATATATTTT. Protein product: CASSQVPSGNTIYF.

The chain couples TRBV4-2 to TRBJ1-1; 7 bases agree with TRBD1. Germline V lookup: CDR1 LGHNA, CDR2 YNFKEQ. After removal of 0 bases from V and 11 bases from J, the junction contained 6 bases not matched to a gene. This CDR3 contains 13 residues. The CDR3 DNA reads TGTGCCAGCAGCCAAGATCCGACAGGGTGGGCTTTCTTT. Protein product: CASSQDPTGWAFF.

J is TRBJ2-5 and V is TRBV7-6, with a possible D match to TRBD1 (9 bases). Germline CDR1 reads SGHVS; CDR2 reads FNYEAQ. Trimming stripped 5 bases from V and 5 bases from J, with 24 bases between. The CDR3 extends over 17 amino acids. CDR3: CASSLQGAGTRRETQYF. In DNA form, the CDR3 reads TGTGCCAGCAGCCTACAGGGGGCTGGGACTAGAAGGGAGACCCAGTACTTC. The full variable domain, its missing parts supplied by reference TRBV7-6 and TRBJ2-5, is GAGVSQSPRYKVTKRGQDVALRCDPISGHVSLYWYRQALGQGPEFLTYFNYEAQQDKSGLPNDRFSAERPEGSISTLTIQRTEQRDSAMYRCASSLQGAGTRRETQYFGPGTRLLVL.

DNA of the CDR3: TGTGCCAGCAGCCCCAGGAGGGTAGCCTACGAGCAGTACTTC. Translating gives CASSPRRVAYEQYF. The rearrangement links TRBV11-3 to TRBJ2-7; D is perhaps TRBD2 (6 bases). V lost 5 bases to trimming and J lost 2 bases, with 13 bases between them. The CDR3 is 14 residues long. The germline gives CDR1 SGHNT, CDR2 YENEEA.

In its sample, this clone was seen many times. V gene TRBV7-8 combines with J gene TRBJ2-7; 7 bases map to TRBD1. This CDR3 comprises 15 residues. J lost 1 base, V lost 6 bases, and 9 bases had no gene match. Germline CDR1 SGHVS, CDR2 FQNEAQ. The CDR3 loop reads CASRWDSDRSYEQYF. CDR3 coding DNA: TGTGCCAGCAGATGGGACAGCGACAGATCCTACGAGCAGTACTTC.

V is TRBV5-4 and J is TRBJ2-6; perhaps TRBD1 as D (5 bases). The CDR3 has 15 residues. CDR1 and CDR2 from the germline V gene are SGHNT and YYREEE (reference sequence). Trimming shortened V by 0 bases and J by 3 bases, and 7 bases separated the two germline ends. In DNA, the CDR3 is TGTGCCAGCAGCTTGGCAGGGCGTGGGGCCAACGTCCTGACTTTC. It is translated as CASSLAGRGANVLTF.

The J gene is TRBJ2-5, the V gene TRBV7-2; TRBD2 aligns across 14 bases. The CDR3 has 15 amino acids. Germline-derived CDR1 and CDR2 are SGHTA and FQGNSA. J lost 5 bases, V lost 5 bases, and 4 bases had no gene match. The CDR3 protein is CASSPRTSGRETQYF. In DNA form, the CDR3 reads TGTGCCAGCAGCCCAAGGACTAGCGGGAGGGAGACCCAGTACTTC.

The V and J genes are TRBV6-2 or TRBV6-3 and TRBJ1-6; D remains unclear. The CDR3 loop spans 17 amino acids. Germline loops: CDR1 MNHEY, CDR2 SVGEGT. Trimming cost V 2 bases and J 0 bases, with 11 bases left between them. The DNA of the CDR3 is TGTGCCAGCAGTTACGCCGGTAGGAGCTCCTATAATTCACCCCTCCACTTT. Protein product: CASSYAGRSSYNSPLHF.

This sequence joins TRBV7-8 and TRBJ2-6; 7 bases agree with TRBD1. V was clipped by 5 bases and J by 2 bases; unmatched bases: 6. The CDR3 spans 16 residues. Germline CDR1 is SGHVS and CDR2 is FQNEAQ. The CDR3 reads CASSRGGQAGANVLTF. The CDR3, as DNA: TGTGCCAGCAGCCGAGGGGGCCAGGCTGGGGCCAACGTCCTGACTTTC.

The CDR3 DNA sequence: TGTGCCAGCAGCCAACCTCAGGGTAGAGCTTTCTTT. Translating it yields CASSQPQGRAFF. The rearrangement links TRBV3-1 (or the pseudogene TRBV3-2) to TRBJ1-1, with a weak D call TRBD1 (5 bases). The CDR3 spans 12 residues. The germline V gene encodes CDR1 LGHDT and CDR2 YNNKEL (reference sequence). The V and J ends lost 2 bases and 10 bases respectively, with 11 bases between them.

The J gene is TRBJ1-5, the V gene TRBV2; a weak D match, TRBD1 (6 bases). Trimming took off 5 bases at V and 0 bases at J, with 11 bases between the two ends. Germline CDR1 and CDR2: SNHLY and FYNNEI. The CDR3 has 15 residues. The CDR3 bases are TGTGCCAGCAGTTCTACAGGGAATAGCAATCAGCCCCAGCATTTT. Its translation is CASSSTGNSNQPQHF.

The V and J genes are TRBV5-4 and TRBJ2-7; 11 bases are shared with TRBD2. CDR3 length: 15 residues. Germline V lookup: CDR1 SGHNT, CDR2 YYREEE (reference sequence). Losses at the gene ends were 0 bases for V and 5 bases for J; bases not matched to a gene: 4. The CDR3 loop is CASSLGTSGSNEQYF. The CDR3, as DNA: TGTGCCAGCAGCTTGGGGACTAGCGGGTCGAACGAGCAGTACTTC.

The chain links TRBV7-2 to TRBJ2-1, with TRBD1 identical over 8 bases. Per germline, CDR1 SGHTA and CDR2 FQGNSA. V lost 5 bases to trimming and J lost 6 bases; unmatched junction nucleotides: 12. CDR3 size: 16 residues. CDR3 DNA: TGTGCCAGCAGCAGACTCGGACAGGGTGGTGGCAATGAGCAGTTCTTC. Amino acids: CASSRLGQGGGNEQFF. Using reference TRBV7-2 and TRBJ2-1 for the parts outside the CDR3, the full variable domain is GAGVSQSPSNKVTEKGKDVELRCDPISGHTALYWYRQSLGQGLEFLIYFQGNSAPDKSGLPSDRFSAERTGGSVSTLTIQRTQQEDSAVYLCASSRLGQGGGNEQFFGPGTRLTVL.

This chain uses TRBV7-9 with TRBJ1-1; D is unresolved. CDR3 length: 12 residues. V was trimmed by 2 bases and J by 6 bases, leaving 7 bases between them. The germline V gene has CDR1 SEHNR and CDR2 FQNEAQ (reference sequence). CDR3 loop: CASSLLGAEAFF. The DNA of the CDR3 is TGTGCCAGCAGCTTACTGGGCGCTGAAGCTTTCTTT. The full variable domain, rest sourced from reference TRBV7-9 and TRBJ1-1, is DTGVSQNPRHKITKRGQNVTFRCDPISEHNRLYWYRQTLGQGPEFLTYFQNEAQLEKSRLLSDRFSAERPKGSFSTLEIQRTEQGDSAMYLCASSLLGAEAFFGQGTRLTVV.

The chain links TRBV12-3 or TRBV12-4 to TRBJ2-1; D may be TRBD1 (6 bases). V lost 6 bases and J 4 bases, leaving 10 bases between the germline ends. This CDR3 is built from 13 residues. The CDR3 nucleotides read TGTGCCAGCAGCTATACAGGGTACAATGAGCAGTTCTTC. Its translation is CASSYTGYNEQFF.

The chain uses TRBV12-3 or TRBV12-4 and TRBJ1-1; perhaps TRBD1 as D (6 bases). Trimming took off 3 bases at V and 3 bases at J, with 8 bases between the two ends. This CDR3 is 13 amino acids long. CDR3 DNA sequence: TGTGCCAGCAGTTTCAGGGGATACACTGAAGCTTTCTTT. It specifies CASSFRGYTEAFF.

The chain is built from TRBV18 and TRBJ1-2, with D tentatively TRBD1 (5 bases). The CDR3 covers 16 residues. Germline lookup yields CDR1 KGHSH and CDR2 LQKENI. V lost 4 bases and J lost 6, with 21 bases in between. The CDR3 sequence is CASSLTVGGNENGYTF. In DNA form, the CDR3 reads TGTGCCAGCTCACTCACCGTCGGGGGGAATGAAAATGGCTACACCTTC.

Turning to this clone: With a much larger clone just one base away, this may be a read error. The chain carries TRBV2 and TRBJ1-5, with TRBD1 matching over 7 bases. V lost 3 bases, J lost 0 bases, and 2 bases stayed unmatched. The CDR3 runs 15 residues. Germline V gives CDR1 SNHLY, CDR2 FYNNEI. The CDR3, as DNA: TGTGCCAGCAGTGACGGGACAGTTAGCAATCAGCCCCAGCATTTT. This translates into CASSDGTVSNQPQHF.

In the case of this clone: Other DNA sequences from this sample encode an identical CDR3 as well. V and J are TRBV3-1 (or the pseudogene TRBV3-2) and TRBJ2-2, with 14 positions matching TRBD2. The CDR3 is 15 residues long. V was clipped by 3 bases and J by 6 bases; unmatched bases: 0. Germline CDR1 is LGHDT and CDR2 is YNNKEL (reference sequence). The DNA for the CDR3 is TGTGCCAGCAGCCAGGGACTAGCGGGGGCCGGGGAGCTGTTTTTT. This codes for CASSQGLAGAGELFF.

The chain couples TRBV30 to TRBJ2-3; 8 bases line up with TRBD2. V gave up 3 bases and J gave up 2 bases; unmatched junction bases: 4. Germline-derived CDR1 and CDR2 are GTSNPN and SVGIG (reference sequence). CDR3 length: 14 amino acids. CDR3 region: CAWRRGANTDTQYF. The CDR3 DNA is TGTGCCTGGAGGCGGGGGGCAAACACAGATACGCAGTATTTT. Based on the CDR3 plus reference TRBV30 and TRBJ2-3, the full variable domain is SQTIHQWPATLVQPVGSPLSLECTVEGTSNPNLYWYRQAAGRGLQLLFYSVGIGQISSEVPQNLSASRPQDRQFILSSKKLLLSDSGFYLCAWRRGANTDTQYFGPGTRLTVL.

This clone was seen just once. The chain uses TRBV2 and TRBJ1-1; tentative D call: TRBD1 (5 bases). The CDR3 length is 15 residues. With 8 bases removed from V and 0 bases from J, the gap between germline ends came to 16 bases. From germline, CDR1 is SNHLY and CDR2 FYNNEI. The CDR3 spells CASHESGGMNTEAFF. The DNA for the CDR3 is TGTGCCAGCCACGAATCCGGGGGGATGAACACTGAAGCTTTCTTT.

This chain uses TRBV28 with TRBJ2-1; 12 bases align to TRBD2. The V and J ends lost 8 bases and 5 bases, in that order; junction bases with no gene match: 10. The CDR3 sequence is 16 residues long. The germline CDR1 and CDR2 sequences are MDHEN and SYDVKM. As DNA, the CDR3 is TGTGCCAGCGCACGTAGGACTAGCGGGGCAAACAATGAGCAGTTCTTC. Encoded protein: CASARRTSGANNEQFF. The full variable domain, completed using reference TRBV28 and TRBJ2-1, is DVKVTQSSRYLVKRTGEKVFLECVQDMDHENMFWYRQDPGLGLRLIYFSYDVKMKEKGDIPEGYSVSREKKERFSLILESASTNQTSMYLCASARRTSGANNEQFFGPGTRLTVL.